This T cell receptor (beta chain) was recovered during a study of cytomegalovirus exposure and HLA in healthy donors. For this clone: The target antigen is unknown.

PCR used 60 Vbeta primers and 13 Jbeta primers. Original processing notes: Later analysis identified 88 million or so unique TCR beta chains, about 11 million shared. Only in-frame clones appear in the TCRdb table, and some are missing; sequencing was by immunoSEQ multiplex PCR. V, J and clone size reflect that table, while D and trimming were determined from the DNA. The sample has 220,000 or so clones; more than 60% are singletons. All the people who gave samples were healthy bone marrow donors. This CDR3 is built from 16 residues. Per germline, CDR1 SGDLS and CDR2 YYNGEE. Trimming took off 3 bases at V and 0 bases at J, with 15 bases between the two ends. Overall study findings and caveats: The sole available immune exposure information was CMV serostatus.

The sequence came from a woman under 40 in good health and CMV-seronegative. This chain connects TRBV9 to TRBJ1-2; tentatively, D is TRBD1 (5 bases). What was sequenced was PBMCs. The CDR3 coding sequence is TGTGCCAGCAGCGCCCCACCGGAGGGGACTAACTATGGCTACACCTTC. It translates to CASSAPPEGTNYGYTF.